These 26 T cell receptor beta chains originate from one sample sequenced in a study of cytomegalovirus exposure and HLA in healthy donors. Only in-frame clones appear in the TCRdb table, and some are missing; sequencing was by immunoSEQ multiplex PCR. The data hold fewer than 200,000 clones, with approximately 89% observed a single time. Sequencing was done on a sample of PBMCs. These receptors were collected from a woman aged 18-30 years in good health and CMV-seropositive.

This clone was observed once. This rearrangement joins TRBV28 to TRBJ1-1, with D uncertain. V shed 8 bases and J shed 0 bases, with 13 bases lying between them. CDR1 MDHEN and CDR2 SYDVKM come from the germline V gene. This CDR3 comprises 14 residues. The CDR3 sequence: CASGREVMNTEAFF. The DNA of the CDR3 is TGTGCCAGCGGTCGGGAGGTCATGAACACTGAAGCTTTCTTT.

The chain employs TRBV7-3 and TRBJ2-5; unclear D gene. The V gene's germline CDR1 is SGHTA and CDR2 FQGTGA. V lost 2 bases and J 7 bases, leaving 11 bases between the germline ends. The CDR3 covers 13 residues. In DNA form, the CDR3 reads TGTGCCAGCAGCTTAGATGATCCGAGGACCCAGTACTTC. This codes for CASSLDDPRTQYF. Together with reference TRBV7-3 and TRBJ2-5, the CDR3 gives the full variable domain: GAGVSQTPSNKVTEKGKYVELRCDPISGHTALYWYRQSLGQGPEFLIYFQGTGAADDSGLPNDRFFAVRPEGSVSTLKIQRTERGDSAVYLCASSLDDPRTQYFGPGTRLLVL.

The chain joins TRBV6-5 to TRBJ2-2; 7 bases agree with TRBD1. Trimming at V came to 8 bases and at J to 4 bases, leaving 7 bases not matched to a gene. The germline V gene has CDR1 MNHEY and CDR2 SVGAGI. This CDR3 spans 14 amino acids. The CDR3 DNA is TGTGCCAGCCAGGGGGACATGAGCACCGGGGAGCTGTTTTTT. Its translation is CASQGDMSTGELFF.

V gene TRBV25-1 combines with J gene TRBJ2-7; D unresolved. V lost 6 bases and J lost 2, with 11 bases in between. The germline V gene encodes CDR1 MGHDK and CDR2 SYGVNS. The CDR3 covers 13 residues. CDR3 in DNA: TGTGCCAGCAGGGAAGGAACTACCTACGAGCAGTACTTC. Its translation: CASREGTTYEQYF.

This chain connects TRBV19 to TRBJ1-1, with TRBD1 matching over 7 bases. With 8 bases clipped from V and 1 base from J, the junction kept 4 bases outside the gene matches. CDR1 is LNHDA and CDR2 is SQIVND in the germline V gene (reference sequence). The CDR3 length is 13 residues. CDR3 DNA sequence: TGTGCCAGTTCCGGGACAGAGAACACTGAAGCTTTCTTT. It specifies CASSGTENTEAFF.

The chain is built from TRBV4-1 and TRBJ2-5, with D tentatively TRBD2 (6 bases). CDR3 size: 13 residues. V lost 4 bases to trimming and J lost 5 bases, with 11 bases between them. Germline V gene sequence: CDR1 MGHRA, CDR2 YSYEKL. The CDR3 nucleotides read TGCGCCAGCAGCCTGGGACTTTGGGAGACCCAGTACTTC. It encodes CASSLGLWETQYF.

The rearrangement joins TRBV6-5 to TRBJ2-3; D gene uncertain. Trimming took 2 bases from V and 1 from J, leaving 10 bases between them. Looked up from germline, CDR1 is MNHEY and CDR2 is SVGAGI. The CDR3 covers 15 residues. The CDR3 DNA follows: TGTGCCAGCAGTTACGCGTCCCCCCGCACAGATACGCAGTATTTT. Its translation is CASSYASPRTDTQYF.

This rearrangement joins TRBV4-1 to TRBJ1-1; D uncertain. Per the germline V gene, CDR1 is MGHRA and CDR2 is YSYEKL. The CDR3 is 15 residues long. V was pared by 0 bases and J by 1 base, with 9 bases between. The CDR3 reads CASSQEARRNTEAFF. As DNA, the CDR3 is TGCGCCAGCAGCCAAGAGGCCAGAAGGAACACTGAAGCTTTCTTT.

The chain carries TRBV5-1 and TRBJ2-7; possible D gene TRBD1, 5 bases. The germline V and J ends were trimmed by 7 bases and 0 bases, with 11 bases remaining between them. The germline gives CDR1 SGHRS, CDR2 YFSETQ. This CDR3 spans 13 amino acids. CDR3 in DNA: TGCGCCAGCGCCAGGGCGAGCTCCTACGAGCAGTACTTC. This sequence encodes CASARASSYEQYF.

The rearrangement links TRBV6-1 to TRBJ2-7; D ambiguous. Germline CDR1 reads MNHNS; CDR2 reads SASEGT. This CDR3 is built from 15 residues. The CDR3 nucleotides are TGTGCTAGTCACTATAAGATTTCTGGCTCCTACGAGCAGTACTTC. Amino acids: CASHYKISGSYEQYF.

This chain joins TRBV9 and TRBJ2-1, with 11 bases identical to TRBD2. The CDR3 consists of 16 residues. Unmatched junction bases numbered 11, after V lost 4 bases and J lost 8 bases. Germline V CDR1 and CDR2: SGDLS, YYNGEE. CDR3 nucleotide sequence: TGTGCCAGCAGCATCTCCGGGACTAGCGGAAGGGATGAGCAGTTCTTC. Its protein is CASSISGTSGRDEQFF.

V usage is TRBV28 and J usage is TRBJ1-1; tentatively, D is TRBD1 (5 bases). Trimming took off 4 bases at V and 4 bases at J, with 13 bases between the two ends. Germline-derived CDR1 and CDR2 are MDHEN and SYDVKM. This CDR3 spans 14 amino acids. CDR3 nucleotides: TGTGCCAGCAGTTCCCCCTATCAGGGCACTGAAGCTTTCTTT. Its protein product is CASSSPYQGTEAFF.

This rearrangement joins TRBV10-2 to TRBJ2-1; the match to TRBD2 covers 9 bases. J was trimmed by 7 bases and V by 4 bases; bases with no gene match: 5. The CDR3 spans 14 residues. From germline, CDR1 is WSHSY and CDR2 SAAADI. The CDR3 loop is CASSVGLAGNEQFF. CDR3 nucleotide sequence: TGCGCCAGCAGTGTGGGACTAGCTGGGAATGAGCAGTTCTTC.

V is TRBV18 and J is TRBJ2-7; 7 nucleotides line up with TRBD2. The CDR3 length is 16 residues. The germline V gene has CDR1 KGHSH and CDR2 LQKENI. V was pared by 5 bases and J by 4 bases, with 14 bases of the junction left unmatched. Here the CDR3 DNA reads TGTGCCAGCTCATCTTCCGCCGGACCCGGGAGGTACGAGCAGTACTTC. This translates into CASSSSAGPGRYEQYF.

The V gene is TRBV5-4, the J gene TRBJ2-5; no clear D. V was trimmed by 0 bases and J by 5 bases, leaving 8 bases between them. The CDR3 sequence is 13 residues long. Germline V gene data show CDR1 as SGHNT and CDR2 as YYREEE (reference sequence). The chain's CDR3 is CASSLASVETQYF. The CDR3 coding sequence is TGTGCCAGCAGCTTGGCAAGCGTTGAGACCCAGTACTTC.

This chain uses TRBV28 with TRBJ2-1, with TRBD2 matching 7 bases. The CDR3 is 14 residues long. The germline gives CDR1 MDHEN, CDR2 SYDVKM. The V gene end was trimmed by 6 bases and the J gene end by 7 bases; junction bases not matched to a gene: 9. CDR3 protein: CASSSIALANEQFF. In nucleotides, the CDR3 is TGTGCCAGCAGCTCGATCGCACTAGCGAATGAGCAGTTCTTC.

V is TRBV27 and J is TRBJ2-1, with 8 bases that match TRBD2. The germline CDR1 and CDR2 sequences are MNHEY and SMNVEV (reference sequence). V trimming: 5 bases; J trimming: 0 bases; junction bases outside the gene matches: 6. The CDR3 totals 16 residues. This CDR3 reads CASSPRGLGSYNEQFF. CDR3 in DNA: TGTGCCAGCAGTCCCCGGGGACTAGGCTCCTACAATGAGCAGTTCTTC.

The chain is built from TRBV7-9 and TRBJ2-7; 9 nucleotides agree with TRBD2. Germline values: CDR1 SEHNR, CDR2 FQNEAQ (reference sequence). V gave up 1 base and J gave up 2 bases; unmatched junction bases: 3. The CDR3 loop spans 15 amino acids. CDR3 in amino acids: CASSLGLAGTYEQYF. For the CDR3, the DNA is TGTGCCAGCAGCTTAGGGCTAGCGGGAACCTACGAGCAGTACTTC.

This chain joins TRBV6-5 and TRBJ1-2, with D perhaps matching TRBD1 (5 bases). The CDR3 sequence is 14 residues long. Germline CDR1 reads MNHEY; CDR2 reads SVGAGI. Between the trimmed V and J ends, which lost 4 bases and 4 bases, there was a span of 13 bases. Written as DNA, the CDR3 is TGTGCCAGCAGTTCATGGAAGGGGTTCTATGGCTACACCTTC. This gives the protein CASSSWKGFYGYTF.

Here the CDR3 DNA reads TGTGCCAGCAGCCCCCGACAGGGTCCTACAGATACGCAGTATTTT. Encoded protein: CASSPRQGPTDTQYF. The chain employs TRBV9 and TRBJ2-3; 7 nucleotides agree with TRBD1. Germline assignment: CDR1 SGDLS and CDR2 YYNGEE. The CDR3 spans 15 residues. The J segment lost 3 bases and the V segment lost 4 bases, leaving 8 bases of the junction unmatched.

This chain uses TRBV2 with TRBJ2-6; D is possibly TRBD1 (5 bases). Trimming removed 4 bases at V and 0 bases at J, with 7 bases between. In germline, CDR1 is SNHLY, CDR2 FYNNEI. This CDR3 has 15 amino acids. The CDR3 loop is CASSAQGSGANVLTF. CDR3 in DNA: TGTGCCAGCAGTGCCCAGGGCTCTGGGGCCAACGTCCTGACTTTC. The variable domain in full, completed from reference TRBV2 and TRBJ2-6, reads EPEVTQTPSHQVTQMGQEVILRCVPISNHLYFYWYRQILGQKVEFLVSFYNNEISEKSEIFDDQFSVERPDGSNFTLKIRSTKLEDSAMYFCASSAQGSGANVLTFGAGSRLTVL.

The chain joins TRBV4-1 to TRBJ1-3, with 8 positions matching TRBD1. V was clipped by 0 bases and J by 8 bases; unmatched bases: 9. The germline gives CDR1 MGHRA, CDR2 YSYEKL. This CDR3 is 16 amino acids long. Written as DNA, the CDR3 is TGCGCCAGCAGCCAAGATCAGGGGGCTAACCAATACACCATATATTTT. Protein product: CASSQDQGANQYTIYF.

V gene TRBV5-1 combines with J gene TRBJ2-7; D is ambiguous. The CDR3 length is 11 residues. Germline V gene sequence: CDR1 SGHRS, CDR2 YFSETQ. Trimming stripped 7 bases from V and 0 bases from J, with 5 bases between. CDR3 bases: TGCGCCAGCGCCAGCTCCTACGAGCAGTACTTC. Translation gives CASASSYEQYF.

V usage is TRBV30 and J usage is TRBJ2-3, with D possibly TRBD1 on 5 matching bases. Germline V gene lookup returns CDR1 GTSNPN and CDR2 SVGIG (reference sequence). The CDR3 covers 14 residues. Between the trimmed V and J ends, which lost 2 bases and 8 bases, there was a span of 17 bases. CDR3 DNA: TGTGCCTGGAGTCGACCCTCAGGGCTAGTTACGCAGTATTTT. Translating it yields CAWSRPSGLVTQYF.

The chain has TRBV2 and TRBJ2-3; D remains ambiguous. The CDR3 loop spans 12 amino acids. From germline, CDR1 is SNHLY and CDR2 FYNNEI. V lost 5 bases, J lost 3 bases, and 6 bases lay in between. The CDR3 protein is CASSTDTDTQYF. The CDR3 DNA reads as TGTGCCAGCAGTACAGATACAGATACGCAGTATTTT. Looking up the rest from reference TRBV2 and TRBJ2-3 gives the full variable domain: EPEVTQTPSHQVTQMGQEVILRCVPISNHLYFYWYRQILGQKVEFLVSFYNNEISEKSEIFDDQFSVERPDGSNFTLKIRSTKLEDSAMYFCASSTDTDTQYFGPGTRLTVL.

V is TRBV6-8 and J is TRBJ1-1, with a possible D match to TRBD1 (6 bases). CDR1 and CDR2 from the germline V gene are MNHGY and SAAAGT. The CDR3 has 16 residues. V shed 5 bases and J shed 0 bases, with 16 bases lying between them. CDR3 sequence: CASSTRDQGMNTEAFF. The CDR3, as DNA: TGTGCCAGCAGTACCCGGGACCAGGGGATGAACACTGAAGCTTTCTTT.